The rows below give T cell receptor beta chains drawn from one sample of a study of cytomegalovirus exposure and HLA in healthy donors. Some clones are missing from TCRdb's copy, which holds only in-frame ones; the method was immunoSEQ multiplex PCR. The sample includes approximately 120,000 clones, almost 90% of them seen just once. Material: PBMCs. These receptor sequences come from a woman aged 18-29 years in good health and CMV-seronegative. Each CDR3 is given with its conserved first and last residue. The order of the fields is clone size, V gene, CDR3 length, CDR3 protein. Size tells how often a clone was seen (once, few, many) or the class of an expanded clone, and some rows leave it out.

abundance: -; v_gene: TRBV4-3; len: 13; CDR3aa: CASATTDDSEQFF
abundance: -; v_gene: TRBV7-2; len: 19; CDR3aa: CASSLAPDSTGVGGNTIYF
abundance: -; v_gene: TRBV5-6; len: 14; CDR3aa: CASSSRGSWGPQHF
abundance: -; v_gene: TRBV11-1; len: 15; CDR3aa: CASSLTGQGVDGYTF
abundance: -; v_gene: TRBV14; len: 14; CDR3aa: CASSQERRIGVQFF
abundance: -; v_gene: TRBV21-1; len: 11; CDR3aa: CASSFLTEAFF
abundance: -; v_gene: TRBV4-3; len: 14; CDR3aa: CASSQDGGAYEQYF
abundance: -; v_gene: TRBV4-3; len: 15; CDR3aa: CASSQLQGSNQPQHF
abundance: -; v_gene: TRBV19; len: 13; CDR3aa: CASSIAGSTEAFF
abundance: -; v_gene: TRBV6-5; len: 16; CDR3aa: CASSYDGTRRTDTQYF
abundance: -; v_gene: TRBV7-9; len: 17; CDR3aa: CASSLYGGAGAKNIQYF
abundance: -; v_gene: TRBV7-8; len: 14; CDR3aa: CASSLNRDRGEQYF
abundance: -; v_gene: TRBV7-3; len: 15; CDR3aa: CASSLNWASSHEQFF
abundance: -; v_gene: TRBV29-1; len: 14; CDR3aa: CSVGTSGGAGELFF
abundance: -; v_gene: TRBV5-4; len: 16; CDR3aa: CASSLRASVNTGELFF
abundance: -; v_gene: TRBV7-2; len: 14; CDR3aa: CASSLTGVNEKLFF
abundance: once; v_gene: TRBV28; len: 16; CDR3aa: CASSPQPGQSLYEQYF
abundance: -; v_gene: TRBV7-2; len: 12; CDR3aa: CASSQMNRKLFF
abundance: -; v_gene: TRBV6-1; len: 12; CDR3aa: CASSSSQETQYF
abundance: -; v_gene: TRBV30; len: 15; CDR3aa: CAWSPGPENNSPLHF
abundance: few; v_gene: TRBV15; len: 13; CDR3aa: CATSRDYSGEQYF
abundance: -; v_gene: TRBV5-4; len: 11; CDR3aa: CASTDRDEQFF
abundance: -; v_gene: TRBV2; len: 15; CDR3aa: CASRGFRTGREKLFF
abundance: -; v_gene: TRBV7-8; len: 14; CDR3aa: CASSTGISGNTIYF
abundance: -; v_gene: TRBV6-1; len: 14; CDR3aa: CASSEADWAFEQYF
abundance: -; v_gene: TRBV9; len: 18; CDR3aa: CASSVRPSLTGDSETQYF
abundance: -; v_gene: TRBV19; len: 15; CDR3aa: CASSPGTGSLETQYF
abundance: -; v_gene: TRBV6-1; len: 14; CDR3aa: CASRTEGLGYGYTF
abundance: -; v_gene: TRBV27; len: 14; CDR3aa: CASSRRDNQETQYF
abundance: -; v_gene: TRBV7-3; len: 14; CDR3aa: CASSLTSGGYEQYF
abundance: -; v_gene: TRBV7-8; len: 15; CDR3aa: CASSTSIQAGNTIYF
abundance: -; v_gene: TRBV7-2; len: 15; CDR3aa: CASSHVGSSDQPQHF
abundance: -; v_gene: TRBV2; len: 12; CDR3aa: CASSVGLPSQFF
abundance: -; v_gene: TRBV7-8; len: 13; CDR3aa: CASSFAGDTEAFF
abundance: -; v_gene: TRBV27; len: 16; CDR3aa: CASTSRSGRSIYEQYF
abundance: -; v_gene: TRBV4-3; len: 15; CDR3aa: CASSQDEGGGSGYTF
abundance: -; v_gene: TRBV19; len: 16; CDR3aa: CASSIGIGGENTEAFF
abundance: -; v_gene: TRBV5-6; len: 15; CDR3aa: CASSLGTSLRDTQYF
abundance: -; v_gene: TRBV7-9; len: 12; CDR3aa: CASSLVGDEQYF
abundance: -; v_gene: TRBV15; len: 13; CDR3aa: CATSRDSLNEQFF
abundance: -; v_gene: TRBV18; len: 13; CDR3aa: CASSQLEADTQYF
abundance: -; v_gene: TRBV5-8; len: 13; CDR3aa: CASSLPGLWEQYF
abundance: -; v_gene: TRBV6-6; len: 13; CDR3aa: CASSYLSTDTQYF
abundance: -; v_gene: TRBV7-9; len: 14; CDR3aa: CASSLTGPNEKLFF
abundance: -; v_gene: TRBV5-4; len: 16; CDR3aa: CASSTGQSSYNSPLHF
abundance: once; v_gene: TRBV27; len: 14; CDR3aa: CASSKGASYNEQFF
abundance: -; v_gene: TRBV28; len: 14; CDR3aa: CASSLSLPNQPQHF
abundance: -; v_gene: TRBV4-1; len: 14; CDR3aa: CASSQDDRTYGYTF
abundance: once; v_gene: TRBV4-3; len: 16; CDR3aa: CASSQEGQRLTGELFF
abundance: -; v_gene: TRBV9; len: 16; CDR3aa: CASSVWREDGTDTQYF
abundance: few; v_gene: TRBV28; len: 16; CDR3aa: CASSAPGGTVYNEQFF
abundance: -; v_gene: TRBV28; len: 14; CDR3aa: CAGSPAGGYNEQFF
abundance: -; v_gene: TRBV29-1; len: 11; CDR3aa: CSVGTDEKLFF
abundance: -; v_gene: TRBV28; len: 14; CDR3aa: CASSLLGRQGGYTF
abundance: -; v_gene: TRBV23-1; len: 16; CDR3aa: CASSLGTSGGYNEQFF
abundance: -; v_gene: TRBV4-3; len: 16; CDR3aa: CASSQGTGFSNTEAFF
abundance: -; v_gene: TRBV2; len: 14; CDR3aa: CASRARMRNQPQHF
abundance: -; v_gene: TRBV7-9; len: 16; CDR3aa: CASSLEGGAMAYEQYF
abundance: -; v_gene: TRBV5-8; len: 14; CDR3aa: CASSPWGGTGELFF